The following is a T cell receptor (beta chain) sequence with its context. Its antigen is not known. The germline gives CDR1 LNHDA, CDR2 SQIVND (reference sequence). The length of the CDR3 is 15 residues. V was clipped by 6 bases and J by 5 bases; unmatched bases: 5. TCRdb reanalysed the 5' RACE reads using MiXCR and keeps one entry per CDR3 protein. The sample carries approximately 450,000 distinct CDR3 sequences, about 20% recorded once. The entry originates in a study of T-cell memory formation after mild COVID-19. Whole-study findings and limits: Some SARS-CoV-2-responding clones were already detected in memory before infection. The main location of contracting CD4+ clones was CM and EM, and that of contracting CD8+ clones was EMRA. Clones shrinking between day 15 and 85 showed a balanced CD4/CD8 split, and those that grew later tilted toward CD4+. There was no confirmation that second-wave clones peaking on day 37 were SARS-CoV-2 specific.

The sequenced material came from PBMCs or a T cell subset sorted from them (not recorded which). This clonotype originated in an adult woman who had mild COVID-19 (a few samples of this study predate the infection). Cell type and time point are not known. The chain employs TRBV19 and TRBJ2-2; 11 bases are a match to TRBD1. In DNA, the CDR3 is TGTGCCAGTAGAAACGGACAGGGGGCGACCGGGGAGCTGTTTTTT. Translated: CASRNGQGATGELFF.